The clone carrying this T cell receptor beta chain qualifies as medium-sized. TCRdb reanalyzed the PCR reads via MiXCR. The sample lists about 22,000 clones, around 20% seen once, with approximately 2.7% in the top ten. CDR3 length equals 15 residues. CDR1 is MNHNS and CDR2 is SASEGT in the germline V gene. The trim removed 7 bases at V and 6 bases at J, leaving 14 bases unmatched. This record belongs to a study of metastatic and nonmetastatic thyroid tumors. Each patient went into thyroid surgery without having received any treatment. This receptor was identified in a male donor with papillary thyroid cancer or a benign thyroid nodule (not recorded which). Some clones in this sample may be carry-over from other donors' samples. The chain employs TRBV6-1 and TRBJ2-7; TRBD1 matches at 8 bases. Source material: adjacent normal tissue. CDR3 protein: CASTTQRAGGGEQYF. DNA of the CDR3: TGTGCCAGCACCACCCAGCGGGCAGGGGGCGGCGAGCAGTACTTC.